The sequence of this T cell receptor beta chain was determined in a study of T-cell memory formation after mild COVID-19. This clonotype showed up just a few times. TCRdb used MiXCR to reprocess the 5' RACE reads, holding one entry per CDR3 protein. Of approximately 250,000 distinct CDR3 sequences listed, 15% to 20% were seen once; the top ten hold 22%. The sequence was obtained from a man between 18 and 29 years old who had mild COVID-19 (a few samples of this study predate the infection). Cell type and time point are not known. Sample: PBMCs or a T cell subset sorted from them (not recorded which).

The CDR3 DNA is TGCAGTGCTAGACCCCAGGGGGTGACCCAGTACTTC. This encodes CSARPQGVTQYF. The genes are TRBV20-1 and TRBJ2-5; TRBD1 aligns across 7 bases. This CDR3 comprises 12 residues. The trim removed 2 bases at V and 7 bases at J, leaving 4 bases unmatched. The germline V gene encodes CDR1 DFQATT and CDR2 SNEGSKA (reference sequence).